Following are 6 T cell receptor beta chains from one sample sequenced in a study of graft-versus-host responses after intestinal transplantation. Graft tissue was processed to release intraepithelial and lamina propria lymphocytes. The method was immunoSEQ multiplex PCR; TCRdb's version includes in-frame clones alone and lacks a portion of them. The sample records fewer than 10,000 clones, 55% to 75% being singletons. Sequencing used ileum tissue, obtained about 410 days after transplant. These receptors were taken from a human patient who received an intestinal transplant, so some T cells may come from the graft donor.

The rearrangement joins TRBV6-5 to TRBJ2-1, with D possibly TRBD2 on 5 matching bases. CDR3 length: 14 amino acids. CDR1 and CDR2 from the germline V gene are MNHEY and SVGAGI. Trimming stripped 2 bases from V and 2 bases from J, with 7 bases between. The DNA for the CDR3 is TGTGCCAGCAGTTACCTCGGGACCTACAATGAGCAGTTCTTC. Protein sequence: CASSYLGTYNEQFF.

This clone has more than one count but fewer than ten. V is TRBV11-2 and J is TRBJ2-2; D is unresolved. Trimming removed 0 bases from V and 1 base from J, with 3 bases in between. The CDR3 is made up of 14 amino acids. Germline V lookup: CDR1 SGHAT, CDR2 FQNNGV. CDR3 amino acids: CASSLDLNTGELFF. The CDR3 coding sequence is TGTGCCAGCAGCTTAGACTTGAACACCGGGGAGCTGTTTTTT. The full variable domain, completed using reference TRBV11-2 and TRBJ2-2, is EAGVAQSPRYKIIEKRQSVAFWCNPISGHATLYWYQQILGQGPKLLIQFQNNGVVDDSQLPKDRFSAERLKGVDSTLKIQPAKLEDSAVYLCASSLDLNTGELFFGEGSRLTVL.

V is TRBV11-3 and J is TRBJ2-5; maybe TRBD2 (7 bases). The CDR3 has 15 residues. Per the germline V gene, CDR1 is SGHNT and CDR2 is YENEEA. The ends were cut back, 1 base at V and 1 base at J, with 10 bases in the middle. CDR3 region: CASSLGGGPQETQYF. Here the CDR3 DNA reads TGTGCCAGCAGCTTAGGGGGGGGGCCCCAAGAGACCCAGTACTTC.

The chain joins TRBV4-2 to TRBJ2-7, with D tentatively TRBD1 or TRBD2 (6 bases each). V was cut by 0 bases and J by 2 bases, with 11 bases left in between. Germline values: CDR1 LGHNA, CDR2 YNFKEQ. The CDR3 length is 15 residues. CDR3 sequence reads: CASSQEEGGPYEQYF. CDR3 DNA: TGTGCCAGCAGCCAAGAGGAGGGGGGCCCCTACGAGCAGTACTTC.

The V gene is TRBV5-6, the J gene TRBJ2-7; TRBD1 matches at 8 bases. Germline CDR1 is SGHDT and CDR2 is YYEEEE. The CDR3 has 14 residues. The junction had 8 bases not matched to a gene; V was cut back by 6 bases and J by 3 bases. The CDR3 protein is CASNSPGQVYEQYV. The CDR3 DNA reads as TGTGCCAGCAACTCACCGGGACAGGTCTACGAGCAGTACGTC.

This clone appeared a few times. This chain joins TRBV4-1 and TRBJ2-5; D is unresolved. The CDR3 length is 14 residues. Germline V lookup: CDR1 MGHRA, CDR2 YSYEKL. Trimming shortened V by 0 bases and J by 4 bases, and 9 bases separated the two germline ends. CDR3 in amino acids: CASSQDRFTETQYF. Here the CDR3 DNA reads TGCGCCAGCAGCCAAGATCGGTTTACAGAGACCCAGTACTTC.